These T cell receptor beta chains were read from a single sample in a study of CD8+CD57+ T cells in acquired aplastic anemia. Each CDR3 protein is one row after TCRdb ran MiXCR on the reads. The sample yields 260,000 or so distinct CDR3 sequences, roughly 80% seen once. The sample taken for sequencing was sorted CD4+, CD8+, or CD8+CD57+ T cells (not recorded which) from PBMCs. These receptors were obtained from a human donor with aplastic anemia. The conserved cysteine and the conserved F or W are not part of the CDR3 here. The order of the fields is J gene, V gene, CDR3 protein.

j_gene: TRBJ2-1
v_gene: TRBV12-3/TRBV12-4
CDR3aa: ASTSQRSGGSDEQF

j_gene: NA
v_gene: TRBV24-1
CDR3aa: ATGSSGRGYEQF

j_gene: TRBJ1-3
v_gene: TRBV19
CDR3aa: ASSPLDSGNTIY

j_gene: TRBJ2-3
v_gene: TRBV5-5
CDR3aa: ASGEDRADTQY

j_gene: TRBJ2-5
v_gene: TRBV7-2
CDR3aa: ASSLAREAQY

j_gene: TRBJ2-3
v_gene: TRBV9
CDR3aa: ASSVGTSRRGDTQY

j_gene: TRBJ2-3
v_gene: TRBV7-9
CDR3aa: ASSVRSGARY

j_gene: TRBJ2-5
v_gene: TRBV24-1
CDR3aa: ATSTSSSQETQY

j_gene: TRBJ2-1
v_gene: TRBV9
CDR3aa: ASSDGGTHEQS

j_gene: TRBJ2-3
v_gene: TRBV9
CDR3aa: ASSVGQGRDTQY

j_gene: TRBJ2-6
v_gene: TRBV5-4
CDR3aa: ATSIAHAGANVLT

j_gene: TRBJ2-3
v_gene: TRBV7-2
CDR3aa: ASSFGPNDTQY

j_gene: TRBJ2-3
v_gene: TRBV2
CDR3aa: ASTEQGDTQY

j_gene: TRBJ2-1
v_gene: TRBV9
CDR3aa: ASGAAGNIQYFV

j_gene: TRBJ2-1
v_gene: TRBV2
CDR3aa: ASSVGSMGAEQF

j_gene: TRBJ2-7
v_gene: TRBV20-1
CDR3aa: SARGLAGGY

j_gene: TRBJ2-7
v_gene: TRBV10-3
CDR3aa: AISSGLGEQY

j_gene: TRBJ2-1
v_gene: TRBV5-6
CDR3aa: ASSLGTGNGQDEQF